This is a list of T cell receptor beta chains from one sample in a study of regulatory T cells in long-lasting Graves disease. TCRdb recomputed calls from the multiplex PCR reads with MiXCR, one row per CDR3 protein. The sample consists of more than 450,000 distinct CDR3 sequences, 16% of them appearing once. This same sample was also taken into another study, of T cells in Graves' hyperthyroidism and ophthalmopathy.

The material sequenced was peripheral blood mononuclear cells (PBMCs), taken at new diagnosis, from a patient treated with antithyroid drugs. These receptor sequences come from a man aged 40-50 years with Graves disease. Each CDR3 is given with its conserved first and last residue. The D gene is left open where the match is weak. Clone size is shown for a subset of rows, as once, few, many or a class of expanded clone.

d_call clone_size j_call v_call cdr3_nt cdr3_aa
NA NA TRBJ2-1 TRBV29-1 TGCAGCGTTGAAAGTACGGAGTATGAGCAGTTCTTC CSVESTEYEQFF
NA few TRBJ1-4 TRBV19 TGTGCCAGTAGTGATCCGGGGGGAACAACTAATGAAAAACTGTTTTTT CASSDPGGTTNEKLFF
TRBD2 many TRBJ2-1 TRBV20-1 TGCAGTGCTAGAGCCCTGAGGACTAGCGGGAGGGCCGATGAGCAGTTCTTC CSARALRTSGRADEQFF
NA NA TRBJ2-1 TRBV7-2 TGTGCCAGCAGCTTGGCGGGGCCAGGGGGTAGGAATGAGCAGTTCTTC CASSLAGPGGRNEQFF
NA NA TRBJ1-2 TRBV7-9 TGTGCCAGCAGCTTTTCGGTTCGTGTAGGGGCGAGGTATGGCTACACCTTC CASSFSVRVGARYGYTF
NA many TRBJ1-1 TRBV20-1 TGCAGTGCTAGATCTGCTGAAGCTTTCTTT CSARSAEAFF
NA many TRBJ1-5 TRBV20-1 TGCAGTGCTAGGACAGGCAATCAGCCCCAGCATTTT CSARTGNQPQHF
NA few TRBJ2-6 TRBV7-6 TGTGCCAGCAGCCGAAATAGCGGCACTCTCTCTGGGGCCAACGTCCTGACTTTC CASSRNSGTLSGANVLTF
TRBD1 many TRBJ1-4 TRBV6-1 TGTGCCAGCAGTCAGAACAGGGGGGGATATGAAAAACTGTTTTTT CASSQNRGGYEKLFF
TRBD2 many TRBJ2-7 TRBV11-2 TGTGCCAGCAGCGTCGCTAGCGGGAGCTCCTACGAGCAGTACTTC CASSVASGSSYEQYF
NA many TRBJ2-7 TRBV9 TGTGCCAGCAGCGTAGAAGGGGACAACTACGAGCAGTACTTC CASSVEGDNYEQYF
NA many TRBJ1-1 TRBV2 TGTGCCAGCAGAGGAGACAGTGCTGAAGCTTTCTTT CASRGDSAEAFF
NA NA TRBJ2-1 TRBV20-1 TGCAGTGCTAAAGTCCCCGAATCCTACAATGAGCAGTTCTTC CSAKVPESYNEQFF
NA many TRBJ2-5 TRBV29-1 TGCAGCGTTGAACTCGACCCGGGCGGCACCCAGTACTTC CSVELDPGGTQYF
TRBD1 NA TRBJ1-1 TRBV6-2/TRBV6-3 TGTGCCAGCAGGAAGGGGACAGCGAACACTGAAGCTTTCTTT CASRKGTANTEAFF
NA many TRBJ2-7 TRBV6-1 TGTGCCAGCGGGGAATACAGGGCGGGACCCTACGAGCAGTACTTC CASGEYRAGPYEQYF
NA NA TRBJ2-7 TRBV2 TGTGCCAGCTCACCACCAGGGGGGTTAGGGACCCCGAGCTCCTACGAGCAGTACTTC CASSPPGGLGTPSSYEQYF
NA few TRBJ1-2 TRBV5-6 TGTGCCAGCAGCTTGGGTTCGGCCGCTAACTATGGCTACACCTTC CASSLGSAANYGYTF
NA NA TRBJ1-2 TRBV25-1 TGTGCCAGCAGTGAATATGCAGGGAACGGCTACACCTTC CASSEYAGNGYTF
NA many TRBJ2-1 TRBV5-1 TGCGCCAGCAAAGCCGAGGGCCCCACCTACAATGAGCAGTTCTTC CASKAEGPTYNEQFF
NA many TRBJ2-4 TRBV2 TGTGCCAGCAGTGAAAACCGCTCCGTCAAAAACATTCAGTACTTC CASSENRSVKNIQYF
TRBD2 few TRBJ2-3 TRBV19 TGTGCCAGTACCTTGGGACTAGGGTTAAAGGATACGCAGTATTTT CASTLGLGLKDTQYF
NA many TRBJ2-3 TRBV7-3 TGTGCCAGCAGAGTCCGGCGCGGGGAAGATACGCAGTATTTT CASRVRRGEDTQYF
NA many TRBJ1-1 TRBV29-1 TGCAGCGTTGCGGGGTCGAACACTGAAGCTTTCTTT CSVAGSNTEAFF
TRBD1 many TRBJ2-5 TRBV28 TGTGCCAGCACCCGGACAGGGGATGTGAAGACCCAGTACTTC CASTRTGDVKTQYF
NA NA TRBJ2-7 TRBV28 TGTGCCAGCAGTTTAATTAGATATCGTCGGGAGCTGTTAGACGAGCAGCACTTC CASSLIRYRRELLDEQHF